Shown below are 31 T cell receptor beta chains from a single sample sequenced in a study of shared clonotypes between healthy human individuals. Sequencing was performed with immunoSEQ multiplex PCR; in TCRdb, only in-frame clones are kept and a portion is missing. The sample carries about 1.5 million clones, 95% to 99% recorded once. The source material was naive CD4+ T cells sorted from blood. The sample's subset: CD45RA+ positively selected. The receptors originated from a man under 40 in good health.

The gene calls are TRBV6-1 and TRBJ2-1, with 12 bases lining up with TRBD2. The germline V gene encodes CDR1 MNHNS and CDR2 SASEGT. CDR3 length: 14 residues. The trim removed 7 bases at V and 9 bases at J, leaving 7 bases unmatched. The CDR3 here is CASNRLAGVSEQFF. The CDR3 DNA follows: TGTGCCAGCAATCGACTAGCGGGAGTTTCTGAGCAGTTCTTC.

The chain couples TRBV5-4 to TRBJ1-4; D is unclear. The V gene's germline CDR1 is SGHNT and CDR2 YYREEE (reference sequence). Trimming stripped 0 bases from V and 0 bases from J, with 6 bases between. This CDR3 has 15 amino acids. This CDR3 reads CASSLDGATNEKLFF. CDR3 coding DNA: TGTGCCAGCAGCTTGGATGGAGCAACTAATGAAAAACTGTTTTTT.

The V and J genes are TRBV7-2 and TRBJ2-1; unclear D gene. The V gene lost 1 base and the J gene lost 6 bases, with 4 bases spanning the gap. The V gene's germline CDR1 is SGHTA and CDR2 FQGNSA. The CDR3 covers 12 residues. This CDR3 reads CASSLVTNEQFF. CDR3 in DNA: TGTGCCAGCAGCTTAGTGACCAATGAGCAGTTCTTC.

This clone was seen just once. The chain is built from TRBV5-1 and TRBJ2-6; 10 nucleotides align to TRBD1. V was pared by 3 bases and J by 3 bases, with 3 bases of the junction left unmatched. The CDR3 extends over 16 amino acids. The germline V gene has CDR1 SGHRS and CDR2 YFSETQ. CDR3 sequence reads: CASSSGQGYGANVLTF. CDR3 DNA: TGCGCCAGCAGCTCGGGACAGGGGTATGGGGCCAACGTCCTGACTTTC.

The chain carries TRBV5-1 and TRBJ2-2, with no clear D. The CDR3 spans 15 residues. Per germline, CDR1 SGHRS and CDR2 YFSETQ. Trimming cost V 0 bases and J 6 bases, with 12 bases left between them. CDR3 nucleotides: TGCGCCAGCAGCTTGGACACTCATGATTCCGGGGAGCTGTTTTTT. As protein: CASSLDTHDSGELFF.

V gene TRBV5-1 combines with J gene TRBJ2-3; 7 bases match TRBD1. V lost 4 bases and J lost 2; bases outside the gene matches: 7. Germline lookup yields CDR1 SGHRS and CDR2 YFSETQ. The CDR3 loop spans 15 amino acids. Written as DNA, the CDR3 is TGCGCCAGCAGCATGGGACAGACGATCACAGATACGCAGTATTTT. Translated, it gives CASSMGQTITDTQYF.

Here the CDR3 reads CASSGVMRTSTNEKLFF. CDR3 nucleotide sequence: TGTGCCAGCAGTGGCGTCATGAGGACCTCAACTAATGAAAAACTGTTTTTT. The V gene is TRBV28, the J gene TRBJ1-4; D is undetermined. Trimming stripped 5 bases from V and 0 bases from J, with 16 bases between. The CDR3 is 17 amino acids. The germline gives CDR1 MDHEN, CDR2 SYDVKM.

V usage is TRBV19 and J usage is TRBJ2-3; the D call may be TRBD1 or TRBD2 (5 bases each). CDR1 and CDR2 (germline): LNHDA, SQIVND (reference sequence). V was cut by 5 bases and J by 2 bases, with 11 bases left in between. The CDR3 length is 14 residues. CDR3 coding DNA: TGTGCCAGTAGTTACCGGGACCTCACAGATACGCAGTATTTT. Translating gives CASSYRDLTDTQYF. Full variable domain (rest looked up from reference TRBV19 and TRBJ2-3): DGGITQSPKYLFRKEGQNVTLSCEQNLNHDAMYWYRQDPGQGLRLIYYSQIVNDFQKGDIAEGYSVSREKKESFPLTVTSAQKNPTAFYLCASSYRDLTDTQYFGPGTRLTVL.

The V gene is TRBV27, the J gene TRBJ2-7, with TRBD1 matching over 12 bases. CDR1 and CDR2 (germline): MNHEY, SMNVEV (reference sequence). CDR3 length: 15 amino acids. The V and J ends lost 4 bases and 6 bases, in that order; junction bases with no gene match: 7. The CDR3 region is CASSSLGQGAIEQYF. CDR3 nucleotides: TGTGCCAGCAGTTCGTTGGGACAGGGGGCCATCGAGCAGTACTTC.

The rearrangement uses TRBV29-1 and TRBJ1-1; D is unresolved. This CDR3 is 13 amino acids long. The germline CDR1 and CDR2 sequences are SQVTM and ANQGSEA. Trimming cost V 2 bases and J 4 bases, with 11 bases left between them. CDR3 residues: CSVELGLGTEAFF. In DNA form, the CDR3 reads TGCAGCGTTGAACTGGGGTTAGGCACTGAAGCTTTCTTT.

The CDR3 nucleotides are TGTGCCAGCAGCTTATCGGCCGGCACCTACAATGAGCAGTTCTTC. This gives the protein CASSLSAGTYNEQFF. The chain carries TRBV7-8 and TRBJ2-1; D not certain. V lost 2 bases and J lost 2, with 10 bases in between. The CDR3 contains 15 residues. Per germline, CDR1 SGHVS and CDR2 FQNEAQ.

CDR3 in DNA: TGTGCCAGCAGCTCGACGACAGGCATTGGGGACACTGAAGCTTTCTTT. Translating gives CASSSTTGIGDTEAFF. The chain has TRBV11-3 and TRBJ1-1; D is perhaps TRBD1 (6 bases). The germline V gene has CDR1 SGHNT and CDR2 YENEEA. Trimming removed 4 bases from V and 3 bases from J, with 18 bases in between. This CDR3 has 16 residues.

V and J are TRBV18 and TRBJ2-1, with TRBD2 matching 12 bases. CDR1 is KGHSH and CDR2 is LQKENI in the germline V gene. There are 19 residues in the CDR3. V shed 2 bases, J shed 4 bases, and the junction held 12 bases outside the gene matches. The CDR3 region has the DNA TGTGCCAGCTCACCAAGGACTAGCGGGATGGTGGTATTGTACAATGAGCAGTTCTTC. Its translation: CASSPRTSGMVVLYNEQFF.

The rearrangement uses TRBV6-6 and TRBJ1-1; TRBD1 matches at 8 bases. Germline CDR1 reads MNHNY; CDR2 reads SVGAGI (reference sequence). V lost 2 bases and J lost 4; bases outside the gene matches: 3. This CDR3 comprises 14 residues. The CDR3 loop is CASSYPGGTTEAFF. CDR3 in DNA: TGTGCCAGCAGTTACCCAGGGGGCACCACTGAAGCTTTCTTT.

The chain couples TRBV28 to TRBJ2-7; a possible D gene is TRBD2 (6 bases). The CDR3 sequence is 15 residues long. V dropped 6 bases and J dropped 4 bases, with 19 bases sitting between them. CDR1 and CDR2 (germline): MDHEN, SYDVKM. CDR3 protein: CASSPGSGMMYEQYF. The CDR3 DNA sequence: TGTGCCAGCAGCCCTGGTAGCGGAATGATGTACGAGCAGTACTTC.

The J gene is TRBJ1-1, the V gene TRBV5-1, with 9 bases matching TRBD1. The germline V gene encodes CDR1 SGHRS and CDR2 YFSETQ. V trimming: 4 bases; J trimming: 1 base; junction bases outside the gene matches: 8. The CDR3 runs to 16 residues. CDR3 in amino acids: CASSTTGGRWNTEAFF. The CDR3, as DNA: TGCGCCAGCAGCACCACAGGGGGCAGGTGGAACACTGAAGCTTTCTTT.

The chain joins TRBV9 to TRBJ2-1, with 8 bases lining up with TRBD2. This CDR3 region has 14 residues. The germline CDR1 and CDR2 sequences are SGDLS and YYNGEE. V trimming: 2 bases; J trimming: 7 bases; junction bases outside the gene matches: 5. The CDR3 here is CASSVTSESNEQFF. DNA of the CDR3: TGTGCCAGCAGCGTGACTAGCGAGTCAAATGAGCAGTTCTTC.

J is TRBJ2-7 and V is TRBV5-1; 8 bases fit TRBD2. Germline values: CDR1 SGHRS, CDR2 YFSETQ. The V and J ends lost 4 bases and 4 bases, in that order; junction bases with no gene match: 19. This CDR3 spans 18 amino acids. CDR3 sequence reads: CASSARSGTRYSWYEQYF. Written as DNA, the CDR3 is TGCGCCAGCAGCGCGAGATCCGGGACTAGGTACTCATGGTACGAGCAGTACTTC.

The chain links TRBV6-5 to TRBJ2-5; 7 positions agree with TRBD2. From germline, CDR1 is MNHEY and CDR2 SVGAGI. CDR3 length: 14 amino acids. J lost 5 bases, V lost 5 bases, and 8 bases had no gene match. CDR3 region: CASSEGLVVETQYF. DNA for the CDR3: TGTGCCAGCAGTGAAGGACTAGTCGTGGAGACCCAGTACTTC.

The V and J genes are TRBV15 and TRBJ1-3, with no clear D. The CDR3 has 12 amino acids. Germline V gene sequence: CDR1 LNHNV, CDR2 YYDKDF (reference sequence). V was cut by 0 bases and J by 8 bases, with 5 bases left in between. The CDR3 DNA follows: TGTGCCACCAGCAGAGATCTGGACACCATATATTTT. This sequence encodes CATSRDLDTIYF.

The chain uses TRBV18 and TRBJ2-5; no reliable D call. This CDR3 has 14 amino acids. V dropped 6 bases and J dropped 5 bases, with 16 bases sitting between them. Looked up from germline, CDR1 is KGHSH and CDR2 is LQKENI. The CDR3 sequence is CASSLTHSGETQYF. CDR3 DNA: TGTGCCAGCTCCCTGACACATTCCGGGGAGACCCAGTACTTC.

The V and J genes are TRBV7-9 and TRBJ2-1; 9 bases agree with TRBD2. V gave up 5 bases and J gave up 6 bases; unmatched junction bases: 17. The CDR3 contains 18 residues. Germline CDR1 and CDR2: SEHNR and FQNEAQ (reference sequence). As DNA, the CDR3 is TGTGCCAGCAGCCCCGTGGTGGCTAGCGGGATACCCCTCAATGAGCAGTTCTTC. This gives the protein CASSPVVASGIPLNEQFF.

The chain is built from TRBV5-4 and TRBJ1-1; D remains ambiguous. Germline lookup yields CDR1 SGHNT and CDR2 YYREEE (reference sequence). Trimming pared 0 bases from V and 7 bases from J, leaving 10 bases between. The CDR3 spans 13 residues. The DNA of the CDR3 is TGTGCCAGCAGCTTGGTAAGTGACGGTGAAGCTTTCTTT. This sequence encodes CASSLVSDGEAFF.

The V and J genes are TRBV5-4 and TRBJ1-1, with D maybe TRBD1 (6 bases). This CDR3 has 15 residues. Germline CDR1 SGHNT, CDR2 YYREEE (reference sequence). Trimming removed 0 bases from V and 2 bases from J, with 11 bases in between. Here the CDR3 DNA reads TGTGCCAGCAGCTTGGATTGGGGGCGAAACACTGAAGCTTTCTTT. Protein sequence: CASSLDWGRNTEAFF.

The chain joins TRBV18 to TRBJ1-1; 7 bases map to TRBD1. From germline, CDR1 is KGHSH and CDR2 LQKENI. V lost 6 bases to trimming and J lost 4 bases; unmatched junction nucleotides: 11. This CDR3 is built from 15 residues. CDR3 nucleotide sequence: TGTGCCAGCTCTGCAGGGAATCAGGGGGGCACTGAAGCTTTCTTT. It encodes CASSAGNQGGTEAFF.

V is TRBV27 and J is TRBJ2-3; no clear D. CDR1 MNHEY and CDR2 SMNVEV come from the germline V gene (reference sequence). Trimming cost V 5 bases and J 6 bases, with 18 bases left between them. The CDR3 consists of 15 residues. The CDR3: CASSPTSTREDTQYF. Written as DNA, the CDR3 is TGTGCCAGCAGTCCGACATCAACCAGAGAGGATACGCAGTATTTT.

V and J are TRBV28 and TRBJ1-4, with D possibly being TRBD1 (6 bases). V was shortened by 6 bases and J by 8 bases, with 16 bases between the two germline ends. The CDR3 is made up of 14 amino acids. Germline loops: CDR1 MDHEN, CDR2 SYDVKM. The CDR3 DNA follows: TGTGCCAGCAGCCTCGCGGGGGGCAGGGAAAAACTGTTTTTT. Its protein product is CASSLAGGREKLFF.

In nucleotides, the CDR3 is TGTGCCAGCAGCTTAGCGGTGGCCGGCTCCCTGAACTATGGCTACACCTTC. Amino acid sequence: CASSLAVAGSLNYGYTF. The J gene is TRBJ1-2, the V gene TRBV7-6; unclear D gene. The CDR3 spans 17 residues. The V and J ends lost 0 bases and 2 bases respectively, with 16 bases between them. The germline CDR1 and CDR2 sequences are SGHVS and FNYEAQ.

This clone was observed a few times. This same CDR3 is encoded by further DNA sequences in the sample. The V and J genes are TRBV5-1 and TRBJ1-1; no clear D. The V gene's germline CDR1 is SGHRS and CDR2 YFSETQ. CDR3 length: 13 residues. The germline V and J ends were trimmed by 0 bases and 1 base, with 4 bases remaining between them. CDR3 region: CASSLEQNTEAFF. The DNA of the CDR3 is TGCGCCAGCAGCTTGGAACAGAACACTGAAGCTTTCTTT.

The CDR3 reads CASSNEGRGKDTQYF. CDR3 nucleotide sequence: TGTGCCAGTAGTAACGAGGGGAGAGGCAAAGATACGCAGTATTTT. V and J are TRBV19 and TRBJ2-3, with D perhaps matching TRBD1 or TRBD2 (5 bases each). The CDR3 length is 15 residues. V dropped 4 bases and J dropped 5 bases, with 16 bases sitting between them. Germline-derived CDR1 and CDR2 are LNHDA and SQIVND (reference sequence).

The chain uses TRBV28 and TRBJ2-1; D not resolved. Per the germline V gene, CDR1 is MDHEN and CDR2 is SYDVKM. V gave up 2 bases and J gave up 11 bases, with 13 bases separating them. This CDR3 has 13 residues. This CDR3 reads CASSLADDLKQFF. For the CDR3, the DNA is TGTGCCAGCAGTTTAGCCGACGATTTGAAGCAGTTCTTC.